One T cell receptor beta chain is described in this entry. Its cognate antigen is unknown. The data belong to a study of blood T cells in healthy people across ages. Regarding the study as a whole: Versus aged donors, long-lived donors had higher diversity and more naive CD4+ cells.

With a J-beta primer mix and a sample-barcoded 5' primer, a second PCR ran about 7 to 11 cycles. Each CDR3 protein is one row after TCRdb ran MiXCR on the 5' RACE reads. The sample has 800,000 to 950,000 distinct CDR3 sequences, 25% to 30% seen once; the top ten hold roughly 10%. This CDR3 has 16 amino acids. Germline V CDR1 and CDR2: SGHTA, FQGNSA. The junction had 7 bases not matched to a gene; V was cut back by 5 bases and J by 6 bases. These same records also appear under a second study, on T cells of mothers and their children. As that study records: A few healthy Caucasian mothers, along with their six children, served as the donors. Overlap ran slightly, non-significantly higher for related than unrelated mother-child pairs.

The chain has TRBV7-2 and TRBJ2-3; 14 bases align to TRBD2. The TCR was taken from a woman in her thirties or forties in good health. Sample: blood. For the CDR3, the DNA is TGTGCCAGCAGCCAGACTAGCGGGGGGGCCGGGGATACGCAGTATTTT. Its protein product is CASSQTSGGAGDTQYF.